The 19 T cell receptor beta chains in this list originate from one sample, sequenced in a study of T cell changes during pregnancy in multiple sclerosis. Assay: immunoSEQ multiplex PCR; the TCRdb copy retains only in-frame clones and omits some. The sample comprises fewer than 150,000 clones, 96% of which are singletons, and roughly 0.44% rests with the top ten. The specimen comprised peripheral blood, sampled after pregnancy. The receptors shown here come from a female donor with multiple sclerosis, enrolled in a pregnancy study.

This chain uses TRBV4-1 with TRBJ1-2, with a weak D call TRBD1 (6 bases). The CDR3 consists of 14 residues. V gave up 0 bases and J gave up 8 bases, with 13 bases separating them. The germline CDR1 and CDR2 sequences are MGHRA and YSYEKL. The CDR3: CASSQDVRGWGYTF. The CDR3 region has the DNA TGCGCCAGCAGCCAAGATGTGAGGGGGTGGGGCTACACCTTC.

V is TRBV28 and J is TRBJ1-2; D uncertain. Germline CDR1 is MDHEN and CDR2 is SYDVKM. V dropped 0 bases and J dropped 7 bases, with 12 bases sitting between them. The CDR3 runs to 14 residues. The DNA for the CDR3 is TGTGCCAGCAGTTTATGGGTGAGCAGCGGTGGCTACACCTTC. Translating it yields CASSLWVSSGGYTF.

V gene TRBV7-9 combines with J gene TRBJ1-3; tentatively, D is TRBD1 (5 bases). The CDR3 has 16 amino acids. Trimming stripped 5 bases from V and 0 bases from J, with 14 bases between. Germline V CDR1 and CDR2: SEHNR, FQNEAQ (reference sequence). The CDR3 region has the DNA TGTGCCAGCAGCCAAGCGACAGCCCACTCTGGAAACACCATATATTTT. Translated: CASSQATAHSGNTIYF.

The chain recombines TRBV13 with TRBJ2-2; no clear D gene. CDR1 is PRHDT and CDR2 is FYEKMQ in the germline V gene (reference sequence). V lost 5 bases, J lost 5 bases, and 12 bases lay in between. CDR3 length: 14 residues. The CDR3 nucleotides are TGTGCCAGCAGCGTGAACAGTGAAACCGGGGAGCTGTTTTTT. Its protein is CASSVNSETGELFF.

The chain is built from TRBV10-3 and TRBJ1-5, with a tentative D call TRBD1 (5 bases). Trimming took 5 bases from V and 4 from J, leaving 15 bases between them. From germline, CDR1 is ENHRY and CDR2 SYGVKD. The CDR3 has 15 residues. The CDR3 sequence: CAISQQAAMNQPQHF. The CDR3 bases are TGTGCCATCAGTCAACAGGCAGCTATGAATCAGCCCCAGCATTTT.

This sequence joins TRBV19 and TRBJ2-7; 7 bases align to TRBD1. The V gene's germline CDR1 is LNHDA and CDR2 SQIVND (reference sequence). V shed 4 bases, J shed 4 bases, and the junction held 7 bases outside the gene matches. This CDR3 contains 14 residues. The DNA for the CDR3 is TGTGCCAGTAGTACCCTCGGGACAGTTTACGAGCAGTACTTC. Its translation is CASSTLGTVYEQYF.

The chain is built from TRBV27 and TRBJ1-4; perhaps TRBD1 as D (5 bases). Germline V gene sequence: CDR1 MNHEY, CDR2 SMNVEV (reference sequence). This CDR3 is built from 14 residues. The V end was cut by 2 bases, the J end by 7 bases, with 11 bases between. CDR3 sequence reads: CASSLGQGGEKLFF. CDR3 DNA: TGTGCCAGCAGTTTAGGGCAGGGAGGTGAAAAACTGTTTTTT. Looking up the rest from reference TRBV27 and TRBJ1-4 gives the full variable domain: EAQVTQNPRYLITVTGKKLTVTCSQNMNHEYMSWYRQDPGLGLRQIYYSMNVEVTDKGDVPEGYKVSRKEKRNFPLILESPSPNQTSLYFCASSLGQGGEKLFFGSGTQLSVL.

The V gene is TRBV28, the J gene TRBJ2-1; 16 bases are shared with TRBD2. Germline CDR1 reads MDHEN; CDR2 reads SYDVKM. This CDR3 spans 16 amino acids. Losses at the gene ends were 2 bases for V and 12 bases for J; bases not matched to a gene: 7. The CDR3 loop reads CASSLGGLAGGPAQFF. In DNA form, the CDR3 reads TGTGCCAGCAGTTTAGGGGGACTAGCGGGAGGGCCGGCGCAGTTCTTC.

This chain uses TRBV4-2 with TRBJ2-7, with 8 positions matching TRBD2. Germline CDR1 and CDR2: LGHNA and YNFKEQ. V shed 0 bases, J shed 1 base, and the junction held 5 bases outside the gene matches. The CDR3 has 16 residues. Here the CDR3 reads CASSQDAGLGSYEQYF. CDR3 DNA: TGTGCCAGCAGCCAAGACGCGGGACTAGGTTCCTACGAGCAGTACTTC.

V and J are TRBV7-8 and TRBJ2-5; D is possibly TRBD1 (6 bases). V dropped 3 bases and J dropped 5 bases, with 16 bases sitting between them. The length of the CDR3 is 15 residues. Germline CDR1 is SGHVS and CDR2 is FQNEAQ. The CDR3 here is CASSLPSTGLETQYF. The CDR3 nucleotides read TGTGCCAGCAGCTTGCCCTCGACAGGTTTGGAGACCCAGTACTTC. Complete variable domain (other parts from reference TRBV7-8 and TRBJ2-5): GAGVSQSPRYKVAKRGQDVALRCDPISGHVSLFWYQQALGQGPEFLTYFQNEAQLDKSGLPSDRFFAERPEGSVSTLKIQRTQQEDSAVYLCASSLPSTGLETQYFGPGTRLLVL.

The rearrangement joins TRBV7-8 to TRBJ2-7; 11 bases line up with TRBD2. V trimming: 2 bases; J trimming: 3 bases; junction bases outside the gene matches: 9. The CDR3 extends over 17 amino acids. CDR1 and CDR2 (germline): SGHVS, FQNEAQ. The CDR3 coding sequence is TGTGCCAGCAGCTTACGTCTAGGGACTAGCGGCCACTACGAGCAGTACTTC. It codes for CASSLRLGTSGHYEQYF.

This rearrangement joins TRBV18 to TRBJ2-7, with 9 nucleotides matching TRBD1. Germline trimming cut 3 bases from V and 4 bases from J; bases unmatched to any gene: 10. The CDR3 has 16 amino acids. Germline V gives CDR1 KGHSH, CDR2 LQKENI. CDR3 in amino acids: CASSPDVGQGIYEQYF. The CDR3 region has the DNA TGTGCCAGCTCACCTGATGTTGGACAGGGGATTTACGAGCAGTACTTC.

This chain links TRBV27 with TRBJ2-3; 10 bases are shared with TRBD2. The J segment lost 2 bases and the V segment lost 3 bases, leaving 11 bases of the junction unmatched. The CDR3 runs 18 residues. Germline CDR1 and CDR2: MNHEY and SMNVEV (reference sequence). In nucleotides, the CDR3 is TGTGCCAGCAGTTTTGGGGCTAGCGGGAGCGACCCCACAGATACGCAGTATTTT. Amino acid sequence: CASSFGASGSDPTDTQYF.

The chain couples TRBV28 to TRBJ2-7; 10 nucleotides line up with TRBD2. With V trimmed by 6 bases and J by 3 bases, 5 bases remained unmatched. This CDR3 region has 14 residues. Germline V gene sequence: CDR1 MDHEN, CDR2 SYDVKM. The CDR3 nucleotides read TGTGCCAGCAGATCCGGGACTAGCGACTACGAGCAGTACTTC. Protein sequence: CASRSGTSDYEQYF.

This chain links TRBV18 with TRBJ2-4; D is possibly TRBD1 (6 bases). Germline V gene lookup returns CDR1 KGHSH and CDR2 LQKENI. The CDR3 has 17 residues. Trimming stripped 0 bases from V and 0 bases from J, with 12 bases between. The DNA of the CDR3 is TGTGCCAGCTCACCACCGGGGGCGGGCTTAGCCAAAAACATTCAGTACTTC. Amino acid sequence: CASSPPGAGLAKNIQYF.

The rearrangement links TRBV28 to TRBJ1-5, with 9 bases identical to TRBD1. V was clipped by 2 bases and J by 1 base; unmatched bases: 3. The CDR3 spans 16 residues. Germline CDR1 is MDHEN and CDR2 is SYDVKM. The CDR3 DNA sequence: TGTGCCAGCAGTTTAACAGGGGGCTTCAGCAATCAGCCCCAGCATTTT. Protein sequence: CASSLTGGFSNQPQHF.

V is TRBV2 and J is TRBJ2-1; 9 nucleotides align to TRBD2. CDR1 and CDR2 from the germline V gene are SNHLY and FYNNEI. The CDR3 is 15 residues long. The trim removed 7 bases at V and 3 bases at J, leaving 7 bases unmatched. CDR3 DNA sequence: TGTGCCAGCACCGATCTAGCGGGAAGCTACAATGAGCAGTTCTTC. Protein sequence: CASTDLAGSYNEQFF.

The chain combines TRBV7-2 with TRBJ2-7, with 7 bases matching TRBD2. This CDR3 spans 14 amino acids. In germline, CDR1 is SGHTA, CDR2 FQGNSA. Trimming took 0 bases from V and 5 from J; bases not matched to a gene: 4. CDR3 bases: TGTGCCAGCAGCTTAGCAGGGAGGGCCCACGAGCAGTACTTC. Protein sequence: CASSLAGRAHEQYF.

CDR3 sequence reads: CASSPASRTGGDPEQYF. In DNA, the CDR3 is TGTGCCAGCAGCCCAGCTTCCCGTACAGGGGGCGACCCCGAGCAGTACTTC. V is TRBV28 and J is TRBJ2-7; 9 nucleotides agree with TRBD1. V shed 6 bases and J 6 bases; nucleotides not matched to a gene: 18. CDR1 and CDR2 (germline): MDHEN, SYDVKM. The CDR3 totals 17 residues.